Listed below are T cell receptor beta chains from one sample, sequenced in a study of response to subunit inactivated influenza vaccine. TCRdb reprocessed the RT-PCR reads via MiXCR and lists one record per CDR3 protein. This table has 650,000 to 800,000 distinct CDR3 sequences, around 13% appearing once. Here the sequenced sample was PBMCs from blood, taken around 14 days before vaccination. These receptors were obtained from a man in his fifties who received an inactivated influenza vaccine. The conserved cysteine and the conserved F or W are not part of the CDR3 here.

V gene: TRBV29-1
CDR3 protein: SVGEAGYT

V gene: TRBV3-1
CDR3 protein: ASSHGTSGRALETQY

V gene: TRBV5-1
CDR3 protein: ASSPWGNTEAF

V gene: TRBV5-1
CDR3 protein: ASRAPGQGITDTQY

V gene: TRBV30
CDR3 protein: AWSVEGAANTGELF

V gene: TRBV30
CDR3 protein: AWMTERLSGNTIF

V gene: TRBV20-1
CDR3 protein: SALKGGWGRQTGELF

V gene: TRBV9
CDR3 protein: ASSVGHYNEQF

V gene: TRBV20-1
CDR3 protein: SARDQGGHYEQY

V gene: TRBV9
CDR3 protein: ASSAGPGGTDTQY

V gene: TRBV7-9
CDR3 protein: ASSSETYTEAF

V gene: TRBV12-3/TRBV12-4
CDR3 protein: ASSPRTGMADTQY

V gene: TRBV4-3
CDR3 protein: ASSQEGGLTPIEQF

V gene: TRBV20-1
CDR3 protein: SASGPGTSGY

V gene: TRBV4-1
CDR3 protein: ASSQESTNTEAF

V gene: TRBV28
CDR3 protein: ATPDRGNYEQY

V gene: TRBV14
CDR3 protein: ASSQEYGPTNEKLF

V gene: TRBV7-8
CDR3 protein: ASSQRGPRVQVYYEQY

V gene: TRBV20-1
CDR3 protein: SARGRTSNQPQH

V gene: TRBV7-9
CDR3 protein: ASSLVANYEQY

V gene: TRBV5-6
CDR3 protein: ASSTRGGTDTQY

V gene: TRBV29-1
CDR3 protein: SVSHGISTDTQY

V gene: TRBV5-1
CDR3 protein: ASSPGTGAYNEQF

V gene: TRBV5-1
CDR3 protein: ASSWTLGAGGVYNEQF

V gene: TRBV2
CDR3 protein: ASSEQGTSGNEQF

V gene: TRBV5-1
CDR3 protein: ASSIQGHNEQF

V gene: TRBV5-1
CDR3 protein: ASRGRVGDEKLF

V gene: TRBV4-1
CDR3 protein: ASSQDREGTLSFHEQY

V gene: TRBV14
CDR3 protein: ASSPSQGFRQY

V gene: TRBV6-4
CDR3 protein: ASSRAGENYNEQF

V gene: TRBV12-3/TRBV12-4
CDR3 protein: ASSSDPGRDKNIQY

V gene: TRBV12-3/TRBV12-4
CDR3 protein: ASSRRQGLYGYT

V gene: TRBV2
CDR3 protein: AFSYRGIVLSTDTQY

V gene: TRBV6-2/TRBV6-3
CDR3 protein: ASKTGAKNIQY

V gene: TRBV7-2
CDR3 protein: ASSLTRLNSGNTIY

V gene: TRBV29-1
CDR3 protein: SATSVNYGYT

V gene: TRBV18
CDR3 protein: ASSPIETGYVHTEAF

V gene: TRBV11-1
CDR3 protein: ASSFPRGKSYNEQF

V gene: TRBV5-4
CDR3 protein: ASSSAGTVSTDTQY

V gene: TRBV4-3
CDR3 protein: ASSQDLGVGGYT

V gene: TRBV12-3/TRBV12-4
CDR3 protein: ASSLSPGGAEQF

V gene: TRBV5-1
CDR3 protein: ASSLGPTRETQY

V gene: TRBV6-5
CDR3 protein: ASSHAITGLRGADTQY

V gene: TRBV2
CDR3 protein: ASSDNPSSYNEQF

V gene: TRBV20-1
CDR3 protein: SAETRATGSDEQY

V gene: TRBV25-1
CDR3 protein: ASRHTSRSYNEQF

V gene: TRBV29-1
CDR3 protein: SVSGPIGDTQY

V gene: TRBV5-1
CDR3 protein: ASSFQSGGWNTEAF

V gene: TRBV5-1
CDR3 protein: ASRADETQY

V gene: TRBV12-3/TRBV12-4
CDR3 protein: ASSSDREYNQPQH

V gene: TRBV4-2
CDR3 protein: ASSQDGTSGTPYEQY

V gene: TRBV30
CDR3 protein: AWREGQGAYGPLH

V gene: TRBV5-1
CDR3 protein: ASSLAVSAGGLF

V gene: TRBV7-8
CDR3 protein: ASRGGDLYGYT